The 23 T cell receptor beta chains presented below share a single source sample, sequenced in a study of siplizumab effects on memory and regulatory T cells. Measured with immunoSEQ multiplex PCR; TCRdb has only the in-frame clones, and not every one. The table lists about 70,000 clones, over 80% of them singletons. Sequencing was carried out using Tregs sorted from blood. These receptors came from a human donor in good health.

V usage is TRBV11-2 and J usage is TRBJ2-3; possibly TRBD1 or TRBD2 for D (5 bases each). CDR3 length: 13 amino acids. Trimming stripped 1 base from V and 7 bases from J, with 9 bases between. CDR1 and CDR2 (germline): SGHAT, FQNNGV. CDR3 nucleotide sequence: TGTGCCAGCAGCTTAGCAGGGAGTTATACGCAGTATTTT. Residues: CASSLAGSYTQYF.

The rearrangement joins TRBV5-1 to TRBJ1-2; D call uncertain. Trimming pared 0 bases from V and 4 bases from J, leaving 7 bases between. This CDR3 spans 13 amino acids. Per germline, CDR1 SGHRS and CDR2 YFSETQ. The DNA of the CDR3 is TGCGCCAGCAGCTTGGGGCAGTTCTATGGCTACACCTTC. The encoded protein is CASSLGQFYGYTF.

This chain uses TRBV9 with TRBJ2-4, with 13 bases fitting TRBD2. Germline values: CDR1 SGDLS, CDR2 YYNGEE. This CDR3 has 20 amino acids. J lost 6 bases, V lost 4 bases, and 19 bases had no gene match. CDR3 DNA: TGTGCCAGCAGCCCCCACCCGCCGGGGACTAGCGGGATAAGGGGAAACATTCAGTACTTC. Translating gives CASSPHPPGTSGIRGNIQYF. Full variable domain (missing parts from reference TRBV9 and TRBJ2-4): DSGVTQTPKHLITATGQRVTLRCSPRSGDLSVYWYQQSLDQGLQFLIQYYNGEERAKGNILERFSAQQFPDLHSELNLSSLELGDSALYFCASSPHPPGTSGIRGNIQYFGAGTRLSVL.

Only one count was recorded for this clone. The genes are TRBV2 and TRBJ2-1; D is possibly TRBD2 (5 bases). Germline CDR1 SNHLY, CDR2 FYNNEI. The CDR3 runs to 13 residues. Trimming removed 6 bases from V and 6 bases from J, with 12 bases in between. The CDR3: CASRLENPNEQFF. The CDR3 DNA follows: TGTGCCAGCAGACTAGAAAATCCCAATGAGCAGTTCTTC.

This chain uses TRBV27 with TRBJ2-5; 11 positions match TRBD2. Germline lookup yields CDR1 MNHEY and CDR2 SMNVEV (reference sequence). V lost 4 bases to trimming and J lost 6 bases; unmatched junction nucleotides: 4. This CDR3 comprises 14 residues. This CDR3 reads CASSSASGRKTQYF. The CDR3 DNA follows: TGTGCCAGCAGTTCTGCTAGCGGGAGGAAGACCCAGTACTTC.

The chain combines TRBV4-1 with TRBJ2-5, with D unresolved. Looked up from germline, CDR1 is MGHRA and CDR2 is YSYEKL. This CDR3 is 14 amino acids long. Trimming shortened V by 0 bases and J by 6 bases, and 11 bases separated the two germline ends. This chain's CDR3 is CASSQEGQRKTQYF. Written as DNA, the CDR3 is TGCGCCAGCAGCCAAGAAGGTCAGCGAAAGACCCAGTACTTC.

This chain links TRBV30 with TRBJ1-2; tentatively, D is TRBD1 (6 bases). CDR3 length equals 12 residues. Trimming pared 3 bases from V and 8 bases from J, leaving 13 bases between. Germline loops: CDR1 GTSNPN, CDR2 SVGIG (reference sequence). The DNA for the CDR3 is TGTGCCTGGAGACGGGGGGCTGGCGGCTACACCTTC. Amino acid sequence: CAWRRGAGGYTF.

This clone was seen a single time. This chain links TRBV5-4 with TRBJ2-7; no reliable D call. Trimming stripped 4 bases from V and 7 bases from J, with 18 bases between. Germline V gene data show CDR1 as SGHNT and CDR2 as YYREEE (reference sequence). The CDR3 has 14 amino acids. The CDR3 nucleotides read TGTGCCAGCAGCCAACCTTTCGCTACTTCAGAGCAGTACTTC. Its translation is CASSQPFATSEQYF.

The V gene is TRBV19, the J gene TRBJ1-1; no reliable D call. The CDR3 loop spans 15 amino acids. Germline CDR1 and CDR2: LNHDA and SQIVND (reference sequence). The V gene lost 3 bases and the J gene lost 5 bases, with 16 bases spanning the gap. The CDR3: CASSIHHGPATEAFF. DNA of the CDR3: TGTGCCAGTAGTATCCACCACGGCCCGGCAACTGAAGCTTTCTTT.

The gene calls are TRBV2 and TRBJ1-2; D is uncertain. Germline CDR1 SNHLY, CDR2 FYNNEI. The V and J ends lost 3 bases and 7 bases respectively, with 12 bases between them. CDR3 length: 13 amino acids. The CDR3 region is CASSENSATGYTF. The CDR3 DNA is TGTGCCAGCAGTGAGAACAGCGCTACTGGCTACACCTTC.

The rearrangement uses TRBV10-3 and TRBJ1-1; the D gene is possibly TRBD1 (6 bases). Between the trimmed V and J ends, which lost 6 bases and 1 base, there was a span of 15 bases. CDR1 is ENHRY and CDR2 is SYGVKD in the germline V gene. The CDR3 consists of 15 residues. CDR3 amino acids: CAIRGTRGRNTEAFF. The CDR3, as DNA: TGTGCCATCAGGGGAACGAGGGGGAGGAACACTGAAGCTTTCTTT.

The chain couples TRBV5-1 to TRBJ2-1; D is possibly TRBD2 (5 bases). CDR1 and CDR2 (germline): SGHRS, YFSETQ. Trimming removed 0 bases at V and 8 bases at J, with 6 bases between. The CDR3 is 12 residues long. The CDR3 is CASSLARDEQFF. The CDR3, as DNA: TGCGCCAGCAGCTTGGCGCGGGATGAGCAGTTCTTC.

V usage is TRBV7-2 and J usage is TRBJ2-1; no clear D gene. The CDR3 consists of 13 residues. Looked up from germline, CDR1 is SGHTA and CDR2 is FQGNSA. V was cut by 5 bases and J by 5 bases, with 10 bases left in between. The CDR3 is CASSLRVDNEQFF. CDR3 bases: TGTGCCAGCAGCCTGAGAGTAGACAATGAGCAGTTCTTC.

In DNA form, the CDR3 reads TGCGCCAGCTCCCTCGGGGGTGGGCAGCCCCAGCATTTT. Translation: CASSLGGGQPQHF. This rearrangement joins TRBV5-1 to TRBJ1-5, with D possibly being TRBD1 (5 bases). Trimming removed 7 bases at V and 7 bases at J, with 15 bases between. This CDR3 comprises 13 residues. Germline values: CDR1 SGHRS, CDR2 YFSETQ.

V is TRBV7-9 and J is TRBJ2-1; D is possibly TRBD1 or TRBD2 (5 bases each). CDR3 size: 15 residues. CDR1 is SEHNR, CDR2 FQNEAQ, per germline (reference sequence). With 3 bases removed from V and 7 bases from J, the gap between germline ends came to 16 bases. The CDR3 region has the DNA TGTGCCAGCAGCTTTATTAAGGGGAGTAGGAATGAGCAGTTCTTC. It yields the protein CASSFIKGSRNEQFF.

The chain couples TRBV6-1 to TRBJ2-1; D may be TRBD2 (5 bases). CDR3 length equals 16 residues. In germline, CDR1 is MNHNS, CDR2 SASEGT. Trimming cost V 3 bases and J 0 bases, with 12 bases left between them. The CDR3 is CASSEWRGSSYNEQFF. Written as DNA, the CDR3 is TGTGCCAGCAGTGAGTGGAGAGGGAGCTCCTACAATGAGCAGTTCTTC.

The chain couples TRBV7-2 to TRBJ1-1, with no clear D. The CDR3 is made up of 15 amino acids. Germline-derived CDR1 and CDR2 are SGHTA and FQGNSA. V lost 1 base to trimming and J lost 3 bases, with 12 bases between them. CDR3 nucleotide sequence: TGTGCCAGCAGCTTAGAGTGGGCCGCTTACACTGAAGCTTTCTTT. The encoded protein is CASSLEWAAYTEAFF. Using reference TRBV7-2 and TRBJ1-1 for the parts outside the CDR3, the full variable domain is GAGVSQSPSNKVTEKGKDVELRCDPISGHTALYWYRQSLGQGLEFLIYFQGNSAPDKSGLPSDRFSAERTGGSVSTLTIQRTQQEDSAVYLCASSLEWAAYTEAFFGQGTRLTVV.

V is TRBV10-3 and J is TRBJ1-1; the D is unclear. The CDR3 length is 15 residues. Trimming removed 6 bases at V and 1 base at J, with 15 bases between. CDR1 ENHRY and CDR2 SYGVKD come from the germline V gene. CDR3 region: CAISSTVNRNTEAFF. DNA for the CDR3: TGTGCCATCAGCTCCACCGTCAACAGGAACACTGAAGCTTTCTTT.

This chain joins TRBV5-4 and TRBJ2-3; 7 bases align to TRBD1. J gave up 4 bases and V 0 bases, and 5 bases lay outside the gene matches. This CDR3 region has 15 residues. Germline CDR1 SGHNT, CDR2 YYREEE (reference sequence). The CDR3 sequence is CASSLARQGADTQYF. The CDR3 DNA sequence: TGTGCCAGCAGCTTGGCCAGGCAGGGGGCAGATACGCAGTATTTT.

This clone has a handful of counts. The V gene is TRBV10-1, the J gene TRBJ2-4, with 8 bases identical to TRBD2. J gave up 3 bases and V 7 bases, and 8 bases lay outside the gene matches. CDR3 length: 15 residues. Germline assignment: CDR1 WNHNN and CDR2 SYGVQD (reference sequence). The CDR3 spells CASTWTSHGKNIQYF. CDR3 nucleotides: TGCGCCAGCACCTGGACTAGCCATGGCAAAAACATTCAGTACTTC.

The V call is TRBV7-3, the J call TRBJ2-3; D could derive from TRBD1 or TRBD2 (5 bases each). The CDR3 is made up of 13 amino acids. Between the trimmed V and J ends, which lost 3 bases and 5 bases, there was a span of 9 bases. Germline V gene lookup returns CDR1 SGHTA and CDR2 FQGTGA. CDR3 coding DNA: TGTGCCAGCAGCTTGGGGGTTGGAGATACGCAGTATTTT. This gives the protein CASSLGVGDTQYF.

This clone is medium-sized by share. The chain has TRBV18 and TRBJ1-5; 8 nucleotides line up with TRBD1. The CDR3 has 16 amino acids. From germline, CDR1 is KGHSH and CDR2 LQKENI. The trim removed 2 bases at V and 3 bases at J, leaving 6 bases unmatched. The CDR3 coding sequence is TGTGCCAGCTCACCAGGGACAGGTAGTAACAATCAGCCCCAGCATTTT. It codes for CASSPGTGSNNQPQHF.

The rearrangement uses TRBV11-2 and TRBJ2-7; D unclear. The CDR3 contains 13 residues. Germline CDR1 is SGHAT and CDR2 is FQNNGV. Trimming pared 3 bases from V and 5 bases from J, leaving 11 bases between. For the CDR3, the DNA is TGTGCCAGCAGCTTTAGAGGAATCAACGAGCAGTACTTC. It translates to CASSFRGINEQYF.